The 26 T cell receptor beta chains reported below all come from one sample, sequenced in a study of blood T cells in healthy people across ages. For the second PCR, which ran for about 7 to 12 cycles, a sample-barcoded 5' primer and a J-beta primer mix were used. TCRdb used MiXCR to reprocess the 5' RACE reads, holding one entry per CDR3 protein. The table lists about 1,800,000 distinct CDR3 sequences, approximately 30% of them singletons. The sample taken for sequencing was blood. The receptors shown here come from a woman aged 30 to 39 in good health.

This clonotype has a handful of counts. The rearrangement links TRBV12-5 to TRBJ2-7, with 9 positions matching TRBD2. Germline values: CDR1 LGHNT, CDR2 FRNRAP. V lost 2 bases, J lost 0 bases, and 8 bases stayed unmatched. The CDR3 contains 17 residues. CDR3: CASGLFLAGRFSYEQYF. Written as DNA, the CDR3 is TGTGCTAGTGGTTTGTTCCTAGCGGGGCGATTCTCCTACGAGCAGTACTTC. Supplemented by reference TRBV12-5 and TRBJ2-7, the full variable domain reads DARVTQTPRHKVTEMGQEVTMRCQPILGHNTVFWYRQTMMQGLELLAYFRNRAPLDDSGMPKDRFSAEMPDATLATLKIQPSEPRDSAVYFCASGLFLAGRFSYEQYFGPGTRLTVT.

This clonotype was detected many times. The chain uses TRBV12-3 or TRBV12-4 and TRBJ2-7; no clear D. CDR3 size: 15 residues. V was shortened by 7 bases and J by 2 bases, with 18 bases between the two germline ends. The CDR3 loop is CASTNPLDGPYEQYF. CDR3 coding DNA: TGTGCCAGCACCAACCCCTTGGACGGCCCCTACGAGCAGTACTTC.

V usage is TRBV7-3 and J usage is TRBJ1-5; a possible D gene is TRBD1 (5 bases). V lost 1 base and J lost 5, with 9 bases in between. Looked up from germline, CDR1 is SGHTA and CDR2 is FQGTGA. This CDR3 region has 14 residues. CDR3 coding DNA: TGTGCCAGCAGCTTAAATCTAGGGGATCAGCCCCAGCATTTT. Translation gives CASSLNLGDQPQHF.

To note about this clonotype: At one end, the junction sequence differs from germline, possibly due to a read error. The V and J genes are TRBV3-1 and TRBJ2-4; 9 nucleotides align to TRBD2. Germline-derived CDR1 and CDR2 are LGHDT and YNNKEL (reference sequence). This CDR3 comprises 15 residues. The CDR3 spells CASSHGAGGPPIRYF. CDR3 DNA: TGTGCCAGCAGCCACGGGGCGGGAGGGCCCCCCATTCGGTACTTC.

CDR3: CASSLATGTGYTF. Here the CDR3 DNA reads TGTGCCAGCAGTTTAGCTACCGGGACCGGCTACACCTTC. This sequence joins TRBV12-3 or TRBV12-4 and TRBJ1-2, with TRBD1 as a possible D gene (5 bases). Trimming left V 0 bases short and J 8 bases short, with 10 bases between. The CDR3 runs 13 residues.

Note on this clonotype: The junction departs from germline at one end; a sequencing error may be responsible. The chain has TRBV29-1 and TRBJ2-1; the match to TRBD2 covers 9 bases. The CDR3 is 18 residues long. Germline lookup yields CDR1 SQVTM and CDR2 ANQGSEA. This chain's CDR3 is CSVDLGLAGSLSYNGQFF. CDR3 bases: TGCAGCGTTGATTTAGGGCTAGCGGGGTCACTTTCCTACAATGGGCAGTTCTTC.

This clonotype was seen more than once but under ten times. This chain joins TRBV11-2 and TRBJ2-1; D gene uncertain. V lost 1 base, J lost 9 bases, and 4 bases lay in between. The CDR3 is 11 residues long. The germline CDR1 and CDR2 sequences are SGHAT and FQNNGV. The CDR3 is CASSLVIEQFF. CDR3 sequence (DNA): TGTGCCAGCAGCTTAGTTATTGAGCAGTTCTTC.

This clonotype has more than one count but fewer than ten. The V and J genes are TRBV7-9 and TRBJ1-2; D gene uncertain. Germline values: CDR1 SEHNR, CDR2 FQNEAQ (reference sequence). Trimming took off 3 bases at V and 4 bases at J, with 15 bases between the two ends. This CDR3 region has 15 residues. The DNA for the CDR3 is TGTGCCAGCAGCTTGTCCCCAGGAATAAGCTATGGCTACACCTTC. Translating it yields CASSLSPGISYGYTF.

The rearrangement joins TRBV20-1 to TRBJ2-5; D call uncertain. Germline assignment: CDR1 DFQATT and CDR2 SNEGSKA (reference sequence). V lost 3 bases to trimming and J lost 5 bases, with 7 bases between them. The length of the CDR3 is 11 residues. The CDR3 sequence: CSARPSETQYF. The CDR3 nucleotides are TGCAGTGCTAGGCCTTCGGAGACCCAGTACTTC.

The chain has TRBV18 and TRBJ1-5; a weak D match, TRBD1 (6 bases). Deletions cut 5 bases from V and 0 bases from J, with 17 bases between. The CDR3 is 17 amino acids. Germline values: CDR1 KGHSH, CDR2 LQKENI. The CDR3 nucleotides read TGTGCCAGCTCAACACGCGGGGGCGATCATAGCAATCAGCCCCAGCATTTT. It is translated as CASSTRGGDHSNQPQHF.

This clonotype was counted between two and nine times. The chain links TRBV10-3 to TRBJ2-5, with D tentatively TRBD1 (5 bases). CDR3 size: 13 residues. V was clipped by 5 bases and J by 2 bases, with 9 bases between them. Germline loops: CDR1 ENHRY, CDR2 SYGVKD. This chain's CDR3 is CAISQGIQETQYF. Written as DNA, the CDR3 is TGTGCCATCAGTCAGGGAATTCAAGAGACCCAGTACTTC.

This clonotype was observed at least ten times. The V and J genes are TRBV5-1 and TRBJ2-5; D remains ambiguous. V lost 1 base and J lost 2, with 6 bases in between. Germline V gene data show CDR1 as SGHRS and CDR2 as YFSETQ. The CDR3 is made up of 13 amino acids. The CDR3 bases are TGCGCCAGCAGCTTGAATCAGCAAGAGACCCAGTACTTC. Amino acids: CASSLNQQETQYF.

This clonotype was seen once. The chain employs TRBV20-1 and TRBJ2-7; TRBD2 agrees at 7 bases. The J call may be mistaken, given a closer DNA end match to TRBJ2-5. Per the germline V gene, CDR1 is DFQATT and CDR2 is SNEGSKA (reference sequence). CDR3 length: 16 residues. The CDR3 reads CSARRVSHTGRETQYF. In DNA, the CDR3 is TGCAGTGCTAGACGGGTCTCCCACACCGGGAGGGAGACCCAGTACTTC.

A remark on this clonotype: This probably arose from a read error, given a far larger clone one base away. V and J are TRBV12-3 or TRBV12-4 and TRBJ2-1, with 7 bases identical to TRBD2. Trimming cost V 5 bases and J 13 bases; bases outside gene matches: 14. The CDR3 runs 14 residues. The CDR3 here is CASSPLAGEETQFF. CDR3 nucleotide sequence: TGTGCCAGCAGTCCCCTGGCGGGAGAAGAGACCCAGTTCTTC.

This clonotype was picked up a small number of times. The genes are TRBV4-1 and TRBJ1-1; D may be TRBD1 (5 bases). Trimming cost V 1 base and J 4 bases, with 13 bases left between them. This CDR3 spans 15 amino acids. Germline-derived CDR1 and CDR2 are MGHRA and YSYEKL. The CDR3: CASSQVSGMFTEAFF. The CDR3 nucleotides are TGCGCCAGCAGCCAAGTGTCAGGGATGTTCACTGAAGCTTTCTTT.

This sequence joins TRBV12-3 or TRBV12-4 and TRBJ2-7; the D call may be TRBD1 or TRBD2 (6 bases each). V lost 3 bases and J lost 2, with 11 bases in between. This CDR3 region has 14 residues. The CDR3 DNA follows: TGTGCCAGCAGTTTTTTCGGGGGCCCCTACGAGCAGTACTTC. It translates to CASSFFGGPYEQYF.

This clonotype has a handful of counts. The V and J genes are TRBV20-1 and TRBJ2-5; 8 nucleotides align to TRBD1. This CDR3 is built from 14 residues. Germline loops: CDR1 DFQATT, CDR2 SNEGSKA (reference sequence). The ends lost 2 bases at V and 4 bases at J; junction bases unmatched: 6. CDR3 in amino acids: CSARLQGQGETQYF. The CDR3 nucleotides read TGCAGTGCTAGACTGCAAGGACAGGGAGAGACCCAGTACTTC.

V gene TRBV29-1 combines with J gene TRBJ1-2, with unresolved D. Deletions cut 4 bases from V and 3 bases from J, with 9 bases between. The CDR3 length is 12 residues. From germline, CDR1 is SQVTM and CDR2 ANQGSEA. The CDR3 here is CSVVGGHYGYTF. CDR3 coding DNA: TGCAGCGTTGTGGGAGGGCACTATGGCTACACCTTC.

This clonotype occurred many times. The rearrangement links TRBV18 to TRBJ2-5; no clear D. The CDR3 extends over 16 amino acids. The germline V gene has CDR1 KGHSH and CDR2 LQKENI. Trimming took off 3 bases at V and 2 bases at J, with 16 bases between the two ends. As DNA, the CDR3 is TGTGCCAGCTCACCCAGTAACAGAAACGTTCAAGAGACCCAGTACTTC. Translating it yields CASSPSNRNVQETQYF.

This clonotype showed up just once. The chain links TRBV28 to TRBJ1-3; D remains ambiguous. CDR1 and CDR2 from the germline V gene are MDHEN and SYDVKM. The CDR3 spans 19 residues. V lost 8 bases and J 3 bases, leaving 29 bases between the germline ends. The CDR3 loop reads CASRLPPGQVDMFGNTIYF. DNA for the CDR3: TGTGCCAGCCGATTACCCCCTGGGCAGGTCGACATGTTTGGAAACACCATATATTTT.

The chain joins TRBV9 to TRBJ2-3; 7 nucleotides agree with TRBD1. The CDR3 loop spans 18 amino acids. The trim removed 4 bases at V and 6 bases at J, leaving 20 bases unmatched. CDR1 and CDR2 from the germline V gene are SGDLS and YYNGEE. The CDR3 DNA is TGTGCCAGCAGCTCACCCCAGGGGGATCCTTCCTGGGCCGATACGCAGTATTTT. This encodes CASSSPQGDPSWADTQYF.

V usage is TRBV6-5 and J usage is TRBJ2-5, with 8 bases that match TRBD2. Germline V gene data show CDR1 as MNHEY and CDR2 as SVGAGI. The length of the CDR3 is 13 residues. V was pared by 6 bases and J by 5 bases, with 5 bases of the junction left unmatched. In nucleotides, the CDR3 is TGTGCCAGCAGCCGGACTAGCAGGGAGACCCAGTACTTC. It is translated as CASSRTSRETQYF.

Note on this clonotype: One base away lies a much larger clone, so this may be a sequencing read error. J is TRBJ2-5 and V is TRBV7-9; the D gene could be TRBD1 or TRBD2 (5 bases each). Trimming took 0 bases from V and 7 from J, leaving 15 bases between them. The CDR3 runs to 15 residues. The V gene's germline CDR1 is SEHNR and CDR2 FQNEAQ (reference sequence). CDR3 sequence: CASSLAGEGSGTQYF. CDR3 sequence (DNA): TGTGCCAGCAGCTTAGCCGGTGAGGGGTCAGGGACCCAGTACTTC.

This clonotype has a handful of counts. The chain links TRBV14 to TRBJ1-2; D remains unclear. The CDR3 is made up of 14 amino acids. The V end was cut by 0 bases, the J end by 4 bases, with 9 bases between. Germline V gene data show CDR1 as SGHDN and CDR2 as FVKESK. Written as DNA, the CDR3 is TGTGCCAGCAGCCAAGATACCAGGAGCTATGGCTACACCTTC. It yields the protein CASSQDTRSYGYTF. Drawing the rest from reference TRBV14 and TRBJ1-2, the complete variable domain is EAGVTQFPSHSVIEKGQTVTLRCDPISGHDNLYWYRRVMGKEIKFLLHFVKESKQDESGMPNNRFLAERTGGTYSTLKVQPAELEDSGVYFCASSQDTRSYGYTFGSGTRLTVV.

V usage is TRBV29-1 and J usage is TRBJ2-1; maybe TRBD2 (6 bases). The CDR3 runs 12 residues. V was clipped by 4 bases and J by 9 bases, with 13 bases between them. Germline CDR1 SQVTM, CDR2 ANQGSEA. The DNA for the CDR3 is TGCAGCGTTGGGGCGGGGAAGGGTGAGCAGTTCTTC. Encoded protein: CSVGAGKGEQFF.

V usage is TRBV7-3 and J usage is TRBJ2-1, with 8 nucleotides matching TRBD2. Germline assignment: CDR1 SGHTA and CDR2 FQGTGA. This CDR3 has 16 amino acids. After removal of 2 bases from V and 8 bases from J, the junction contained 11 bases not matched to a gene. The DNA for the CDR3 is TGTGCCAGCAGCTTAGGGGGACTAGTAGGAGGCGATGAGCAGTTCTTC. This sequence encodes CASSLGGLVGGDEQFF.